One T cell receptor (beta chain) is described in this entry. Here immunoSEQ multiplex PCR was the method, and the copy in TCRdb shows in-frame clones only, minus some. The sample lists roughly 80,000 clones; roughly 90% were seen once. Looked up from germline, CDR1 is SGHTA and CDR2 is FQGNSA. The CDR3 totals 15 residues. The ends were cut back, 5 bases at V and 3 bases at J, with 17 bases in the middle. The data belong to a study of control samples from healthy donors and cancer patients. Sequencing was done on a sample of PBMCs. The V and J genes are TRBV7-2 and TRBJ2-7; a weak D match, TRBD1 (6 bases). The origin of this receptor is a woman in her sixties or seventies with head and neck cancer. CDR3 region: CASSAFGQYFYEQYF. Written as DNA, the CDR3 is TGTGCCAGCAGCGCATTCGGACAGTACTTCTACGAGCAGTACTTC.